The 13 T cell receptor beta chains below come from one sample, sequenced in a study of blood T cell repertoires in COVID-19. Clones were sequenced by immunoSEQ multiplex PCR, and TCRdb holds only the in-frame ones, with some missing. This sample has 65,000 to 90,000 clones, with under 85% found just once. The sequenced sample consisted of peripheral blood. Receptor source: a woman of 80 years or more with acute or convalescent COVID-19.

V and J are TRBV11-3 and TRBJ2-1, with 12 bases lining up with TRBD2. The CDR3 has 16 residues. The junction had 9 bases not matched to a gene; V was cut back by 5 bases and J by 7 bases. The germline V gene has CDR1 SGHNT and CDR2 YENEEA. The CDR3 here is CASSTDLAGGRNEQFF. CDR3 in DNA: TGTGCCAGCAGCACAGACCTAGCGGGAGGGCGTAATGAGCAGTTCTTC.

This clone was counted once. The J gene is TRBJ2-5, the V gene TRBV13; tentatively, D is TRBD2 (6 bases). The germline CDR1 and CDR2 sequences are PRHDT and FYEKMQ (reference sequence). The V end lost 6 bases, the J end lost 3 bases, and 17 bases lay between the germline ends. The CDR3 extends over 15 amino acids. DNA of the CDR3: TGTGCCAGCAGGCCCCGGCAGGTAGCGGAAGAGACCCAGTACTTC. Translation gives CASRPRQVAEETQYF.

The CDR3 spells CASSPDGTSSYEQYF. CDR3 in DNA: TGTGCCAGCAGCCCCGACGGGACTAGCTCCTACGAGCAGTACTTC. This chain connects TRBV7-2 to TRBJ2-7; 8 nucleotides align to TRBD2. This CDR3 region has 15 residues. Germline assignment: CDR1 SGHTA and CDR2 FQGNSA. J lost 0 bases, V lost 5 bases, and 6 bases had no gene match.

The J gene is TRBJ2-3, the V gene TRBV5-4; D is perhaps TRBD1 (5 bases). The CDR3 length is 14 residues. The germline V gene encodes CDR1 SGHNT and CDR2 YYREEE (reference sequence). The V end lost 4 bases, the J end lost 3 bases, and 12 bases lay between the germline ends. CDR3 loop: CASSPMQGTDTQYF. CDR3 DNA: TGTGCCAGCAGCCCGATGCAGGGAACAGATACGCAGTATTTT.

The V and J genes are TRBV5-1 and TRBJ2-7, with 8 positions matching TRBD1. This CDR3 is built from 20 residues. Unmatched junction bases numbered 23, after V lost 4 bases and J lost 2 bases. The germline CDR1 and CDR2 sequences are SGHRS and YFSETQ. The CDR3 DNA reads as TGCGCCAGCAGCCTAACAACCAGGGGGCTCGGCGGGAAGGACCCCTACGAGCAGTACTTC. Translating gives CASSLTTRGLGGKDPYEQYF.

The chain carries TRBV11-2 and TRBJ2-1; TRBD2 matches 14 bases. Germline V gives CDR1 SGHAT, CDR2 FQNNGV. The CDR3 consists of 14 residues. V lost 5 bases to trimming and J lost 9 bases; unmatched junction nucleotides: 3. CDR3 nucleotides: TGTGCCAGCAGCCCGGGACTAGCGGGAGCTGAGCAGTTCTTC. Translated: CASSPGLAGAEQFF.

The CDR3 protein is CASSQDRAAGGGETQYF. The CDR3 DNA follows: TGTGCCAGCAGCCAAGATAGGGCGGCGGGAGGGGGAGAGACCCAGTACTTC. The chain uses TRBV3-1 (or the pseudogene TRBV3-2) and TRBJ2-5, with TRBD2 matching over 9 bases. V lost 0 bases and J lost 4; bases outside the gene matches: 9. CDR1 and CDR2 from the germline V gene are LGHDT and YNNKEL (reference sequence). This CDR3 is built from 17 residues.

The sample holds one count of this clone. V and J are TRBV18 and TRBJ2-5; D unresolved. The V and J ends lost 1 base and 1 base respectively, with 7 bases between them. Germline lookup yields CDR1 KGHSH and CDR2 LQKENI. This CDR3 spans 14 amino acids. CDR3: CASSPLVGQETQYF. As DNA, the CDR3 is TGTGCCAGCTCACCACTGGTCGGCCAAGAGACCCAGTACTTC.

CDR3 amino acids: CATSDFKGPGGETQYF. CDR3 nucleotide sequence: TGTGCCACCAGTGATTTTAAGGGGCCAGGTGGGGAGACCCAGTACTTC. The chain joins TRBV24-1 to TRBJ2-5; D is perhaps TRBD1 (5 bases). The CDR3 contains 16 residues. V was pared by 1 base and J by 5 bases, with 16 bases between. Germline V gene sequence: CDR1 KGHDR, CDR2 SFDVKD.

The rearrangement uses TRBV1 and TRBJ2-2; the DNA was not compared with TRBD2, the D call given in the table. TRBV1 is given as a pseudogene. The CDR3 totals 19 residues. CDR3 DNA: TGCACCAGCAGCCATCTAACTAGCGACCGCATAAGGTCTTGCGGGGAGCTGTTTTTT. It codes for CTSSHLTSDRIRSCGELFF.

CDR3: CASSKLAGGVETQYF. In nucleotides, the CDR3 is TGTGCCAGCAGCAAACTAGCGGGAGGGGTCGAGACCCAGTACTTC. The V gene is TRBV13, the J gene TRBJ2-5, with TRBD2 matching over 13 bases. The CDR3 loop spans 15 amino acids. Germline assignment: CDR1 PRHDT and CDR2 FYEKMQ (reference sequence). The trim removed 5 bases at V and 5 bases at J, leaving 5 bases unmatched.

The chain combines TRBV18 with TRBJ2-3, with TRBD1 as a possible D gene (5 bases). The CDR3 runs to 17 residues. Germline CDR1 reads KGHSH; CDR2 reads LQKENI. Trimming pared 1 base from V and 0 bases from J, leaving 14 bases between. The CDR3 sequence: CASSPLQGRRSTDTQYF. The DNA of the CDR3 is TGTGCCAGCTCACCACTTCAGGGTCGGCGGAGCACAGATACGCAGTATTTT.

V gene TRBV5-4 combines with J gene TRBJ2-3, with 8 bases matching TRBD2. Trimming removed 5 bases from V and 4 bases from J; junction bases left unmatched: 15. Germline V lookup: CDR1 SGHNT, CDR2 YYREEE (reference sequence). The CDR3 runs 17 residues. Written as DNA, the CDR3 is TGTGCCAGCAGGCCCCAACTCGGGACTAGTTTTTCAGATACGCAGTATTTT. It translates to CASRPQLGTSFSDTQYF.